This T cell receptor (beta chain) was recovered during a study of vaccination effects on CD4 cells after COVID-19. CDR1 and CDR2 from the germline V gene are SGHTA and FQGNSA. V lost 1 base to trimming and J lost 5 bases, with 12 bases between them. The CDR3 covers 15 residues. Comment on this clone: Its antigen is undetermined.

ViraFEST assay sequencing came after antigen-specific CD4+ T cells were expanded with viral peptide pools. Researchers isolated CD4+ T cells once approximately ten days of culture had elapsed. BNT162b2 vaccine or mRNA-1273 vaccine was given to participants in two doses. Roughly 1.8 million PBMC per well received about 10 IU/ml IL-2 and 9.5 to 10 ug/ml peptides in culture. The protocol was immunoSEQ multiplex PCR, while the TCRdb copy is restricted to in-frame clones and leaves out a portion. The data contain about 59,000 clones, about 73% of them singletons. Study outcomes and limitations: Convalescent patients numbered few in the study; early post-infection timepoints were missing entirely.

The sequence was collected from a human donor who received a COVID-19 vaccine. Sample: CD4+ T cells from PBMCs cultured with HCoV-OC43 spike peptides, taken after COVID-19 vaccination. Subset: HCoV-OC43 spike overlapping peptide pool stimulation. The J gene is TRBJ1-5, the V gene TRBV7-2; maybe TRBD1 (6 bases). The chain's CDR3 is CASSLELGAHQPQHF. The DNA of the CDR3 is TGTGCCAGCAGCTTAGAATTGGGGGCGCATCAGCCCCAGCATTTT.